This TCR beta chain stems from a study of cytomegalovirus exposure and HLA in healthy donors. Study outcomes and limitations: Several of the most significant clusters were apparently associated with common viral pathogens in a later analysis.

The PCR used 60 Vbeta and 13 Jbeta primers. Using immunoSEQ multiplex PCR, the repertoire was profiled, and TCRdb retains in-frame clones only, with some absent. Of about 170,000 clones in the sample, around 80% were seen once. Concerning this clone itself: Its antigen is unidentified.

Germline V gene sequence: CDR1 LNHDA, CDR2 SQIVND (reference sequence). Between the trimmed V and J ends, which lost 2 bases and 0 bases, there was a span of 11 bases. The CDR3 loop spans 16 amino acids. The TCR originated in a female donor in good health and CMV-seronegative. V is TRBV19 and J is TRBJ2-1, with D possibly being TRBD1 (6 bases). The sample consisted of PBMCs. The CDR3, as DNA: TGTGCCAGTAGTATATGGACAGCCGGCTCCTACAATGAGCAGTTCTTC. Translated, it gives CASSIWTAGSYNEQFF.